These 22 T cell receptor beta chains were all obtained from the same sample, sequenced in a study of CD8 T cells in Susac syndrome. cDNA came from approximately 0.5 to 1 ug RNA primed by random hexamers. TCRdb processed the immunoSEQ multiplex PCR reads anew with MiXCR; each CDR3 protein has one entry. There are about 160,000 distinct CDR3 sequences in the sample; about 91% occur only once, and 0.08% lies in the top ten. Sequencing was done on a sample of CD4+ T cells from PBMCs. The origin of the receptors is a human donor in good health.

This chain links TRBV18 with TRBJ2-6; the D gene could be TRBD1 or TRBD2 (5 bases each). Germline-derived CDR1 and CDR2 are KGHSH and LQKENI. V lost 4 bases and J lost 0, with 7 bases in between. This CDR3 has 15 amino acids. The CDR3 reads CASSQGTSGANVLTF. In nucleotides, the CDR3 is TGTGCCAGCTCACAGGGGACCTCTGGGGCCAACGTCCTGACTTTC.

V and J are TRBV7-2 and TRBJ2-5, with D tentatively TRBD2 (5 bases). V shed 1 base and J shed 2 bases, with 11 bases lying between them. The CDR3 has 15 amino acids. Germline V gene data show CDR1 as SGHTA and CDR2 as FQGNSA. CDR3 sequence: CASSLVSAIQETQYF. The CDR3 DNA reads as TGTGCCAGCAGCTTAGTTAGCGCTATACAAGAGACCCAGTACTTC.

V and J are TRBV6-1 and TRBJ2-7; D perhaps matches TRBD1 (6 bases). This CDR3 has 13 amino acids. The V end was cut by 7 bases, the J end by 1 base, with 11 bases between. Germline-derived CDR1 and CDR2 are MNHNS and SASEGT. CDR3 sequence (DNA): TGTGCCAGCAAGACAGGCTGGTCCTACGAGCAGTACTTC. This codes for CASKTGWSYEQYF.

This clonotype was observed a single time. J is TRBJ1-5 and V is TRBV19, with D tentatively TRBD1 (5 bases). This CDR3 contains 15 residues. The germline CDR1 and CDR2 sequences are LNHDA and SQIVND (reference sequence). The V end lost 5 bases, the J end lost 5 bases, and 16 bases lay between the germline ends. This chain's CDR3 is CASSGLGGPDQPQHF. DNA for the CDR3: TGTGCCAGTAGTGGCCTTGGGGGACCCGATCAGCCCCAGCATTTT. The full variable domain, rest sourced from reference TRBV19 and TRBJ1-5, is DGGITQSPKYLFRKEGQNVTLSCEQNLNHDAMYWYRQDPGQGLRLIYYSQIVNDFQKGDIAEGYSVSREKKESFPLTVTSAQKNPTAFYLCASSGLGGPDQPQHFGDGTRLSIL.

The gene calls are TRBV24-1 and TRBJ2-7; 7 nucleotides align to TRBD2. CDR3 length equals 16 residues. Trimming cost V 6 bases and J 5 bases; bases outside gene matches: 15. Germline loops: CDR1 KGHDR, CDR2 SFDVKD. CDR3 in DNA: TGTGCCACCAGTTGGAGCGGGGCGGGAGAGAAGGACGAGCAGTACTTC. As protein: CATSWSGAGEKDEQYF.

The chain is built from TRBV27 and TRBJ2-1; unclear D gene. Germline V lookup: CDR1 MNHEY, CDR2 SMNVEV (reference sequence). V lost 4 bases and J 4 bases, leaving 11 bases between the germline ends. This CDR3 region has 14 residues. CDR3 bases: TGTGCCAGCAGTTGGTCCTCCCAATACAATGAGCAGTTCTTC. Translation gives CASSWSSQYNEQFF.

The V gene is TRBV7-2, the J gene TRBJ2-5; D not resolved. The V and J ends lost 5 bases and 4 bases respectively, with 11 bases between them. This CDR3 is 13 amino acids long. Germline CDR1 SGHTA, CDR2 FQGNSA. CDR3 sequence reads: CASSPPYGETQYF. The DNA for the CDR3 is TGTGCCAGCAGCCCTCCCTACGGAGAGACCCAGTACTTC. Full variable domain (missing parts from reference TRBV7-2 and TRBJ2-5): GAGVSQSPSNKVTEKGKDVELRCDPISGHTALYWYRQSLGQGLEFLIYFQGNSAPDKSGLPSDRFSAERTGGSVSTLTIQRTQQEDSAVYLCASSPPYGETQYFGPGTRLLVL.

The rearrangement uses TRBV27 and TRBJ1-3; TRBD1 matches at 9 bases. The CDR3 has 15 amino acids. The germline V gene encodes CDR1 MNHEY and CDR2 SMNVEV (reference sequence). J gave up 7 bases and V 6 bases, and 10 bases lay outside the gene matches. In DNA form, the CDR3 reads TGTGCCAGCAGAACCTGGACAGGGGTGAACAACACCATATATTTT. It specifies CASRTWTGVNNTIYF.

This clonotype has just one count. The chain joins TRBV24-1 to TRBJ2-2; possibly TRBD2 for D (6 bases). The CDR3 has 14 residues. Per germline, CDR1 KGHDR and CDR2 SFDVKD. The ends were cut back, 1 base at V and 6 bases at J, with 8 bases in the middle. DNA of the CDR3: TGTGCCACCAGTGATTTAAGGGAGGCCGGGGAGCTGTTTTTT. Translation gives CATSDLREAGELFF.

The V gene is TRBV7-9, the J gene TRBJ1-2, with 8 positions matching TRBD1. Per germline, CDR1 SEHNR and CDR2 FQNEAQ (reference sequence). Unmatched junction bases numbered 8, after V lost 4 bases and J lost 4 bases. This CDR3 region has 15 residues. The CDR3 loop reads CASSSARTGTYGYTF. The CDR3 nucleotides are TGTGCCAGCAGCTCCGCGAGGACAGGGACCTATGGCTACACCTTC.

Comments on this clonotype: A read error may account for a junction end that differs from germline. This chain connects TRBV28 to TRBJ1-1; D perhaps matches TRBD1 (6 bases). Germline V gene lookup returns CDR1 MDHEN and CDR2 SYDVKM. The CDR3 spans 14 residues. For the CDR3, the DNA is TGTGCCAGCAGTTTGACAAGCAGGGGAACTGAAGTTTTCTTT. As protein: CASSLTSRGTEVFF.

The CDR3 DNA follows: TGCAGCGGCGGGGACGGAACAGGGGAAGCTTTCTTT. Protein product: CSGGDGTGEAFF. This chain uses TRBV29-1 with TRBJ1-1; perhaps TRBD1 as D (6 bases). CDR3 size: 12 residues. Germline loops: CDR1 SQVTM, CDR2 ANQGSEA. With 7 bases removed from V and 8 bases from J, the gap between germline ends came to 17 bases.

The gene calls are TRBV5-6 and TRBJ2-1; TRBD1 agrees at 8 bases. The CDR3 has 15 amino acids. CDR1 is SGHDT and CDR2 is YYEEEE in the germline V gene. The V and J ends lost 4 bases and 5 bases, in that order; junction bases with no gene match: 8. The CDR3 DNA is TGTGCCAGCAGCCGAGGGGACAGGACGAACAATGAGCAGTTCTTC. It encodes CASSRGDRTNNEQFF. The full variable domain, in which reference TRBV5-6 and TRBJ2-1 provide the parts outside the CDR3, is DAGVTQSPTHLIKTRGQQVTLRCSPKSGHDTVSWYQQALGQGPQFIFQYYEEEERQRGNFPDRFSGHQFPNYSSELNVNALLLGDSALYLCASSRGDRTNNEQFFGPGTRLTVL.

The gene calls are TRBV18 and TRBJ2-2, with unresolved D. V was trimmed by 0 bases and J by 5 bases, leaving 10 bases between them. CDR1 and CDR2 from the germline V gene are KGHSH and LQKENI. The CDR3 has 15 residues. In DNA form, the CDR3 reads TGTGCCAGCTCACCACCCGGAGTTCCAACCGGGGAGCTGTTTTTT. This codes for CASSPPGVPTGELFF.

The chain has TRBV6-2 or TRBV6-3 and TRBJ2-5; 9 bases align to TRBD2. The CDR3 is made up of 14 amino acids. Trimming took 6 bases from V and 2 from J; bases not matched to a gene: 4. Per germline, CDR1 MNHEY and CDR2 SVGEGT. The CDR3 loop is CASRGTSPQETQYF. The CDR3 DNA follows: TGTGCCAGCAGAGGGACTAGCCCTCAAGAGACCCAGTACTTC.

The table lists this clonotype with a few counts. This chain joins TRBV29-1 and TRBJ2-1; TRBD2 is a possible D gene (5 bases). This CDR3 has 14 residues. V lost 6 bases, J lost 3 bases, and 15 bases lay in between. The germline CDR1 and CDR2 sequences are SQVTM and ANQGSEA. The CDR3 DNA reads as TGCAGCGTCCTGAGCGGAGCCGTCTACAATGAGCAGTTCTTC. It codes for CSVLSGAVYNEQFF.

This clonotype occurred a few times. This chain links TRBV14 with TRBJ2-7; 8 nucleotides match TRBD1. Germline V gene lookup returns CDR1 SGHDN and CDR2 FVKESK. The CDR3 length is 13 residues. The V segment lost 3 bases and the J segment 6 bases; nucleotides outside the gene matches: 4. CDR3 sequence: CASSQADRAEQYF. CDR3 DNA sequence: TGTGCCAGCAGCCAGGCGGACAGGGCCGAGCAGTACTTC.

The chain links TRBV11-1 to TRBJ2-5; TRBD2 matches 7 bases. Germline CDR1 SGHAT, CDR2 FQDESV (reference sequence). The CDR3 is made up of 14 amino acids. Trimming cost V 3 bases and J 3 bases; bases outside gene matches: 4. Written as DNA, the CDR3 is TGTGCCAGCAGCTTTGGCGGGAGTGAAGAGACCCAGTACTTC. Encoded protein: CASSFGGSEETQYF.

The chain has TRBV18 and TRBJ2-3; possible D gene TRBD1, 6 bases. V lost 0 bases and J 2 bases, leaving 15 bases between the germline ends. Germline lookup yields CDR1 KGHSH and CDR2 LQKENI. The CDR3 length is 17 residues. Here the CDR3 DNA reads TGTGCCAGCTCACCACCAAACAGGGAGAGGGACACAGATACGCAGTATTTT. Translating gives CASSPPNRERDTDTQYF.

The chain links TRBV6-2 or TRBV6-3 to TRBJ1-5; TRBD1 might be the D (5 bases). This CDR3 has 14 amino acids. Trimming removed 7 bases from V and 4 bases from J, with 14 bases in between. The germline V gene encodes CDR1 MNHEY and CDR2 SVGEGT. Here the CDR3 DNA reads TGTGCCAGCACCCACGGGTCAGGGAATCAGCCCCAGCATTTT. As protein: CASTHGSGNQPQHF.

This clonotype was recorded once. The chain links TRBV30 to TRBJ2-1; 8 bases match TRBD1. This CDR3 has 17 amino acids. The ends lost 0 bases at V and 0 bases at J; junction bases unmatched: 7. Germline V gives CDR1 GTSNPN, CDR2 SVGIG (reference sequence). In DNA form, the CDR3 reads TGTGCCTGGAGTGTCGACAGGGGCCCTCTCTCCTACAATGAGCAGTTCTTC. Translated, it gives CAWSVDRGPLSYNEQFF. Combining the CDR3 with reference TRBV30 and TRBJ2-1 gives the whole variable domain SQTIHQWPATLVQPVGSPLSLECTVEGTSNPNLYWYRQAAGRGLQLLFYSVGIGQISSEVPQNLSASRPQDRQFILSSKKLLLSDSGFYLCAWSVDRGPLSYNEQFFGPGTRLTVL.

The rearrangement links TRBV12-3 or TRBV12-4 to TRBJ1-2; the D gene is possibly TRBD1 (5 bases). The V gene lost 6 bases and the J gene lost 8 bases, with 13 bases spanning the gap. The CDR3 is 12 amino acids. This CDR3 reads CASSPGYLGYTF. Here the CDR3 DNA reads TGTGCCAGCAGCCCAGGGTATTTGGGCTACACCTTC.